This T cell receptor (beta chain) stems from a study of T cell responses to AZD1222 COVID-19 vaccine (dated by TCRdb to the early 2020s). Background on the whole study: TCR sequencing was performed for 230 to 250 trial participants, of whom about 200 were given two doses of AZD1222 and 26 were given two doses of MenACWY control vaccine. Trial participants were enrolled by age into subgroups of 18-55, 56-69 and 70-plus years, and approximately 150, 30 and 60 TCR-sequenced participants, respectively, were included in these subgroups.

Its CDR3 holds 19 amino acids, cysteine through phenylalanine. Only the CDR3 region is kept as DNA, spanning 57 bases read in frame from base 1. Sequences SGHTA (CDR1) and FQGTGA (CDR2) are obtained from the germline V gene. The trim is 5 bases for V and 0 bases for J, with a gap of 20 bases between the germline ends. Comment on this clone: No antigen is known for it. No quality values exist for individual bases; no much larger clone is one base distant.

The time point label here, explained by the study, means: about 28 days (+/-7) after the second vaccine dose. Because spike-specific TCR depth and breadth did not differ between the two schedules, AZD1222 recipients who got a second dose at roughly 4 weeks were pooled with those who got a second dose at roughly 12 weeks. The vaccinee samples were drawn from two UK trials, COV001 and COV002, one of which was a single-blind randomized controlled phase 2/3 trial testing AZD1222 (ChAdOx1 nCoV-19) in healthy adults. Trial participant PBMC samples were collected at day 0 and day 28 after the second dose for TCRbeta chain sequencing. Points the paper makes about the study in general: Epitopes outside the regions mutated in the B.1.351 and B.1.1.7 variants were reportedly recognized by nearly half of the unique spike-specific TCRs. Only 5 to 7 AZD1222 recipients were SARS-CoV-2 seropositive at baseline, limiting conclusions about previously exposed vaccinees. The whole spike protein was spanned by vaccine-associated CD4 TCRs, and dominant responses were seen in regions 160-218 and 743-854. Participants were mostly white British and included more females than males, and it was suggested by the authors that clonal diversity may have been underestimated. After two AZD1222 doses, spike-specific TCR breadth and depth were significantly higher than at day 0 and than in MenACWY recipients. Because no samples from the day 14 peak response were available, repertoires could be characterized only after the peak T cell response. In the small 56-69-year group, the increase in depth fell short of significance, most likely because of low power.

The CDR3 regions of human TCRbeta chains were analyzed by immunosequencing. Turning to the authors' computational methods: TCRs in the repertoires were matched against a reference library of SARS-CoV-2-specific TCRs that had been generated with the MIRA antigen-specificity platform. Breadth was defined as the fraction of unique TCRs that were SARS-CoV-2-associated. Depth was defined as the fraction of total T cells that were SARS-CoV-2-associated. Using the MIRA data, each spike-specific TCR was assigned both to the spike region to which the TCR was reactive and to a CD4 or CD8 class. Log10-transformed breadth and depth values were compared by one-way ANOVA with Sidak's multiple comparisons tests. Entries here come from immuneACCESS through TCRdb and include only in-frame sequences with V and J called. Some clones fail to appear in such tables; in the studies checked, an unresolved V gene covers under half of the shortfall, and the cause of the remainder is unknown. V and J calls plus clone size are reproduced from that table; the DNA served to infer D and trimming. Across this sample there are just over 150,000 clones, with over 80% seen only once. The ten largest make up roughly a tenth of the sample.

The chain was built from TRBV7-3 and TRBJ2-6; TRBD1 is a possible D gene, resting on 6 matching bases. This TCR came from an adult who received the AZD1222 COVID-19 vaccine. Sequencing was performed on peripheral blood, taken 28 days after the second AZD1222 dose. CDR3 loop: CASSGQQGLFSSGANVLTF. The DNA sequence follows: TGTGCCAGCAGCGGACAACAGGGATTATTTTCCTCTGGGGCCAACGTCCTGACTTTC. The variable domain in full, with residues beyond the CDR3 obtained from the reference TRBV7-3 and TRBJ2-6 genes, is GAGVSQTPSNKVTEKGKYVELRCDPISGHTALYWYRQSLGQGPEFLIYFQGTGAADDSGLPNDRFFAVRPEGSVSTLKIQRTERGDSAVYLCASSGQQGLFSSGANVLTFGAGSRLTVL.